The T cell receptor (beta chain) under discussion was sequenced for a study of shared clonotypes between healthy human individuals. A note on this clone: Its antigen remains unidentified.

Measured with immunoSEQ multiplex PCR; TCRdb has only the in-frame clones, and not every one. Of some 2.4 million clones listed, 93% are singletons. Study conclusions and caveats: Generally, naive subsets (rather than memory subsets) showed larger estimated richness.

The sequencing input was naive CD4+ T cells from PBMCs. Documented subset: CD45RA+ positively selected. The TCR was taken from a man aged 18 to 30 in good health. Some clones in this sample may be carry-over from other donors' samples.

The CDR3 region is CASSLAPGTGAMYEQYF. CDR3 nucleotides: TGTGCCAGCAGCTTAGCGCCAGGGACAGGCGCGATGTACGAGCAGTACTTC. The V call is TRBV7-2, the J call TRBJ2-7; 8 bases fit TRBD1. Germline-derived CDR1 and CDR2 are SGHTA and FQGNSA. There are 17 residues in the CDR3. V lost 0 bases, J lost 4 bases, and 11 bases stayed unmatched.